This is a list of T cell receptor beta chains from one sample in a study of CD8 T cells in Susac syndrome. TCRdb reprocessed the immunoSEQ multiplex PCR reads via MiXCR and lists one record per CDR3 protein. The table has approximately 150,000 distinct CDR3 sequences, 92% seen once. Sequencing used CD4+ T cells from PBMCs. The origin of the receptors is a human donor in good health. Both conserved end residues are trimmed from each CDR3.

TRBV23-1 | ASSQSSPGRGIGEQY
TRBV2 | ASSEGGGRRSVYNEQF
TRBV25-1 | ASSDYRDTGELF
TRBV10-1 | ASSESHDYEQY
TRBV28 | ASSLPSVRYYGYT
TRBV2 | ASSEGGLGTEAF
TRBV20-1 | SASLAGRSYEQY
TRBV3-1 | ASSQAHRGPGYT
TRBV4-1 | ASRPGLLNTGELF
TRBV5-1 | ASSLAGWGNTGELF
TRBV25-1 | ASSAGGAGTEAF
TRBV28 | ASSLSGLDTIY
TRBV30 | AWSVRRLGDEQF
TRBV7-9 | AVGWVKNIQY
TRBV3-1 | ASSQGTKETQY
TRBV5-4 | ASSFGLAGMVRDTQY
TRBV3-1 | ASSITGRGEQY
TRBV6-5 | ASSYSGQGFYEQY